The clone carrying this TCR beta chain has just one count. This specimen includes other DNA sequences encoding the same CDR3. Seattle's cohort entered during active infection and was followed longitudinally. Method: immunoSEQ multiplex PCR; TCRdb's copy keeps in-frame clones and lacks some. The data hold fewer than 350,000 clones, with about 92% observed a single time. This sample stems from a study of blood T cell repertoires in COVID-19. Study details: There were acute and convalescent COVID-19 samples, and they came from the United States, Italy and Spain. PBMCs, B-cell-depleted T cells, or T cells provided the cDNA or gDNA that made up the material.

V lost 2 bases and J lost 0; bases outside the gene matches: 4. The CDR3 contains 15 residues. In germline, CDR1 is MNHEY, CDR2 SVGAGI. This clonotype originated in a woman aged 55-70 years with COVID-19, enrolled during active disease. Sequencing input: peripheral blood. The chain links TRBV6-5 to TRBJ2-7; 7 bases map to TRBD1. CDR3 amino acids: CASSYRRDSSYEQYF. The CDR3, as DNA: TGTGCCAGCAGTTACCGCCGGGACAGCTCCTACGAGCAGTACTTC.